The rows below give T cell receptor beta chains drawn from one sample of a study of shared clonotypes between healthy human individuals. Measured with immunoSEQ multiplex PCR; TCRdb has only the in-frame clones, and not every one. The sample gives some 1.5 million clones, about 98% of which show up once; approximately 0.44% is in the top ten. Sample: naive CD4+ T cells sorted from blood. All receptors derive from a man aged 30-40 years in good health. Both conserved end residues are part of each CDR3. The D gene is left open where the match is weak. Not all rows give a size; the values are once, few, many and, for expanded clones, a class.

CASSVRRGPSGELFF	TGTGCCAGCAGCGTTAGGAGGGGGCCATCCGGGGAGCTGTTTTTT	NA	NA	TRBJ2-2	15	TRBV7-2
CASSFHSSGYTF	TGCGCCAGCAGCTTCCACTCCTCTGGCTACACCTTC	NA	NA	TRBJ1-2	12	TRBV5-1
CASSPPGGGRGGTEAFF	TGTGCCAGCTCCCCCCCGGGGGGTGGCAGGGGGGGCACTGAAGCTTTCTTT	NA	TRBD1	TRBJ1-1	17	TRBV18
CASSSLRPGELFF	TGTGCCAGCAGCTCCCTCCGACCCGGGGAGCTGTTTTTT	once	NA	TRBJ2-2	13	TRBV6-1
CASSVEPGLAGVSPKFF	TGTGCCAGCAGCGTAGAGCCGGGACTAGCGGGCGTTTCGCCCAAGTTCTTC	once	TRBD2	TRBJ2-1	17	TRBV9
CASSVEGGLAPYEQYF	TGTGCCAGCAGCGTAGAGGGGGGCCTAGCTCCCTACGAGCAGTACTTC	NA	NA	TRBJ2-7	16	TRBV9
CASSPRTGTGGPNTEAFF	TGTGCCAGCTCACCCAGGACGGGGACAGGGGGCCCGAACACTGAAGCTTTCTTT	NA	TRBD1	TRBJ1-1	18	TRBV18
CASSPLPLGENNEQFF	TGTGCCAGCAGCCCCCTCCCCCTGGGGGAAAACAATGAGCAGTTCTTC	NA	NA	TRBJ2-1	16	TRBV5-6
CASSSGRAIYNEQFF	TGTGCCAGCAGTAGCGGGAGGGCCATCTACAATGAGCAGTTCTTC	NA	TRBD2	TRBJ2-1	15	TRBV27
CASSLVQGGGGNQPQHF	TGTGCCAGCAGCTTAGTTCAGGGGGGAGGCGGCAATCAGCCCCAGCATTTT	once	TRBD1	TRBJ1-5	17	TRBV7-9
CASAMTQRGQYF	TGTGCCAGCGCCATGACTCAGAGAGGGCAGTACTTC	NA	NA	TRBJ2-7	12	TRBV28
CASSLGQGGRETQYF	TGCGCCAGCAGCTTAGGTCAGGGTGGTCGGGAGACCCAGTACTTC	once	NA	TRBJ2-5	15	TRBV5-1
CASSLGEVPYEQYF	TGCGCCAGCAGCTTGGGCGAGGTACCCTACGAGCAGTACTTC	NA	NA	TRBJ2-7	14	TRBV5-1
CASSPSGMPSDEQYF	TGTGCCAGCAGCCCTAGCGGGATGCCCTCGGACGAGCAGTACTTC	once	TRBD2	TRBJ2-7	15	TRBV5-4
CASSPKTSGSGNEQFF	TGTGCCAGCTCCCCAAAGACTAGCGGGAGTGGCAATGAGCAGTTCTTC	NA	TRBD2	TRBJ2-1	16	TRBV18
CASRNQTGMPDTQYF	TGTGCCAGCAGAAACCAAACAGGGATGCCAGATACGCAGTATTTT	NA	NA	TRBJ2-3	15	TRBV5-4
CASSLGDPLQYNEQFF	TGTGCCAGCAGCTTAGGGGACCCGCTGCAATACAATGAGCAGTTCTTC	NA	NA	TRBJ2-1	16	TRBV7-9
CASSPDRVDEQFF	TGCGCCAGCAGCCCGGACAGGGTCGATGAGCAGTTCTTC	NA	TRBD1	TRBJ2-1	13	TRBV5-1